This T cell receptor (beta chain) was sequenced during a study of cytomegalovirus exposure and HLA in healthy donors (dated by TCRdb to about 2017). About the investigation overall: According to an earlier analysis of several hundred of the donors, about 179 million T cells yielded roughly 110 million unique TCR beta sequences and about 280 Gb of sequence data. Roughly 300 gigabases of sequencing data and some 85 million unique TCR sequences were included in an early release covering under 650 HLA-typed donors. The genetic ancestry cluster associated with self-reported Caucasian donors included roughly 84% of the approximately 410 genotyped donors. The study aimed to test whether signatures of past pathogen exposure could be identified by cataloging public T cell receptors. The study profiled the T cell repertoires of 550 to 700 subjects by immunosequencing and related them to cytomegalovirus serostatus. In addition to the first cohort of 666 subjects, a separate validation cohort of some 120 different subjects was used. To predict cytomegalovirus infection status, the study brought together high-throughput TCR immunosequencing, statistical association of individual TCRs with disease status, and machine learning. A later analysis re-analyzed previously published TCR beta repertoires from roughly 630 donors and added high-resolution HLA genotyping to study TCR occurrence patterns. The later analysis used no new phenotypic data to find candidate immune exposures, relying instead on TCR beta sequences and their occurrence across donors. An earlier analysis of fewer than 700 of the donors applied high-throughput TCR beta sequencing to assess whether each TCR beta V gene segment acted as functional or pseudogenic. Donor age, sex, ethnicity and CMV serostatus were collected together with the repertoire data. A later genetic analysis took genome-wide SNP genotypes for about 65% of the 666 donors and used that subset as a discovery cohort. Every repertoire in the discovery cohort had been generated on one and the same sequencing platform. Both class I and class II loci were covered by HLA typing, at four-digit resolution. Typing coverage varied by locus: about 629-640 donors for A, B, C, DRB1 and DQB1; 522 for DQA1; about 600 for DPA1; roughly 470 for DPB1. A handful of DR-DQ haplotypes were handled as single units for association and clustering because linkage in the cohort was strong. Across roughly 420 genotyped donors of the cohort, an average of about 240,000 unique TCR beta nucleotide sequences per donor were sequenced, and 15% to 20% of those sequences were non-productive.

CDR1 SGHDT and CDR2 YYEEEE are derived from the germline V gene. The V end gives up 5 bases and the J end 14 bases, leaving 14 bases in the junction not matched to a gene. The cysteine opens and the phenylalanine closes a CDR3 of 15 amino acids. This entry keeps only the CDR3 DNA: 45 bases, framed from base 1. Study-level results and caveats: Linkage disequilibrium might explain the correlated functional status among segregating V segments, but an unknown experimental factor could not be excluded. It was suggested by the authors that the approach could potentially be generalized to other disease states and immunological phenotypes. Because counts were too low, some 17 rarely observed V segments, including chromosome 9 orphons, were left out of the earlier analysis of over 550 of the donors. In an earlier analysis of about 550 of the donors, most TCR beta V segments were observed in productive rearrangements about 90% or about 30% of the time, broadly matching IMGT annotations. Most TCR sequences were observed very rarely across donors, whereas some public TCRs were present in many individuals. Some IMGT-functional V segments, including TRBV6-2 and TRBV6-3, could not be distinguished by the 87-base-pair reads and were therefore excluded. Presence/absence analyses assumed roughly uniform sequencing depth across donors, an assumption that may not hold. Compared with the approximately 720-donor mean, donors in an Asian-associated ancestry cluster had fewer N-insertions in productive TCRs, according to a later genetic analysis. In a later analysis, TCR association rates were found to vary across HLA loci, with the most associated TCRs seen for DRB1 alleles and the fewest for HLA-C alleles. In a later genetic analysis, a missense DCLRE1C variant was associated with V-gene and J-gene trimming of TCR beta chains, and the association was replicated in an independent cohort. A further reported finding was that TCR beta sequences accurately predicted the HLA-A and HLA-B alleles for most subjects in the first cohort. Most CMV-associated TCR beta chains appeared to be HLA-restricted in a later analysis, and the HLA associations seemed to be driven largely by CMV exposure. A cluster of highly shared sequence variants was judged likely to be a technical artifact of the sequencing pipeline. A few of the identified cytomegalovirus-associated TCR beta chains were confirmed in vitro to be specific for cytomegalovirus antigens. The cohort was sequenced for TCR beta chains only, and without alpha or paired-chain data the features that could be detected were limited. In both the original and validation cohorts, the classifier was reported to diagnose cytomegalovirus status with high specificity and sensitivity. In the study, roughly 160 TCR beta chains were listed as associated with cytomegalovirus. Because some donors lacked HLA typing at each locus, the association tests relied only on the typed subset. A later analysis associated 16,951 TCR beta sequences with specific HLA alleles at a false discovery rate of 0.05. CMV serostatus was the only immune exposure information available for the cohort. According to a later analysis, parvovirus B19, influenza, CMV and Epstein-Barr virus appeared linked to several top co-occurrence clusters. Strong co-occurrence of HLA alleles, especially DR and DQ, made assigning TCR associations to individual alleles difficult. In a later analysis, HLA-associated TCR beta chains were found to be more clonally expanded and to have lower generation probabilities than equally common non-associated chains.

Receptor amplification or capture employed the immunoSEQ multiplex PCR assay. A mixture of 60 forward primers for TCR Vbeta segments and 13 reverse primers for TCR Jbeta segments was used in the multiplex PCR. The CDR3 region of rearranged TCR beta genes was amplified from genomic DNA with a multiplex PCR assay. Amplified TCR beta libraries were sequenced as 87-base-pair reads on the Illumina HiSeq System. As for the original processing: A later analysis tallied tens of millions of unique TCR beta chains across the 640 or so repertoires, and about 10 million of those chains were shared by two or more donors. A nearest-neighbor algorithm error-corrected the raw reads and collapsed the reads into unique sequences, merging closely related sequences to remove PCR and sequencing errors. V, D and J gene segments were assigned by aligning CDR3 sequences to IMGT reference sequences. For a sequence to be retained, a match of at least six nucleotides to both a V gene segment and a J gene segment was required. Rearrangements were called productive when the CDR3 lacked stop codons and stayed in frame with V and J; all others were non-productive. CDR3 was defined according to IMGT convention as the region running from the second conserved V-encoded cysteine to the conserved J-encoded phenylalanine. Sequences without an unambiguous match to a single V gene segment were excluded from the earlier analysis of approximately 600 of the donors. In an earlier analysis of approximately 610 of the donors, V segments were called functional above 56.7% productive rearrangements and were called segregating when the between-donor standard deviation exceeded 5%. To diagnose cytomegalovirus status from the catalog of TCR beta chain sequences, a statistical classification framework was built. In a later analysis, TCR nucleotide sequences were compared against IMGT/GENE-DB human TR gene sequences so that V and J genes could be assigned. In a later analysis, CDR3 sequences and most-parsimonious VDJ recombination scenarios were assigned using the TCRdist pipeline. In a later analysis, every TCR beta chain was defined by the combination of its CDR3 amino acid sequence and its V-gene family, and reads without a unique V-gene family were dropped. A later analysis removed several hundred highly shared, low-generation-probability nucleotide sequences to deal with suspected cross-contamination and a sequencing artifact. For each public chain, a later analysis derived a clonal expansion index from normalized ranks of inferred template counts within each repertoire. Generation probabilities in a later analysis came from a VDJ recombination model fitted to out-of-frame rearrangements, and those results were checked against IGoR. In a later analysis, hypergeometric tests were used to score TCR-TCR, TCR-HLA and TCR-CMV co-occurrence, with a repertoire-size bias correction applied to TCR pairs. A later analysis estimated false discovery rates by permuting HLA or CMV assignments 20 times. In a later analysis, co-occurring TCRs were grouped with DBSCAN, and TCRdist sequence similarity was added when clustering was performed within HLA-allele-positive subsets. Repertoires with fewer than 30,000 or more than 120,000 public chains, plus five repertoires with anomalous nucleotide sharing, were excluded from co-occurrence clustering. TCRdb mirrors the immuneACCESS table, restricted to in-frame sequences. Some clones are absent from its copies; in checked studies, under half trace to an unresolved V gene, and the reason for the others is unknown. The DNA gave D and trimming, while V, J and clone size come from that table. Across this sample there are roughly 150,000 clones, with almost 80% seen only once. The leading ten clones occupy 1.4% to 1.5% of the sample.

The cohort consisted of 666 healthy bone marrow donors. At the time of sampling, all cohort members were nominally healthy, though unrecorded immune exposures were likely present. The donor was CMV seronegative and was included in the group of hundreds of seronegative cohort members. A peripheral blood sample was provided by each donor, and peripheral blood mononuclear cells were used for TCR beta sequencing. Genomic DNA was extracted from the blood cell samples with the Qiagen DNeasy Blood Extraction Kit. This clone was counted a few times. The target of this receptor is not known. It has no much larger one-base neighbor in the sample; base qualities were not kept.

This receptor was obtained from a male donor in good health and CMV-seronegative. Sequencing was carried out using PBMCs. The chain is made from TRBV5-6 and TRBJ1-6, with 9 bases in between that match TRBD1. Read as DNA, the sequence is TGTGCCAGCAGTTTTGGGGGACAGGGCACCGACTCCCTCCACTTT. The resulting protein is CASSFGGQGTDSLHF.